What follows are 27 T cell receptor beta chains derived from one specimen sequenced in a study of T-cell reconstitution after alpha-beta-depleted transplantation in children. The library targeted TCRbeta and was prepared with unique molecular identifiers. TCRdb used MiXCR to reprocess the PCR reads, holding one entry per CDR3 protein. The table has about 1,000,000 distinct CDR3 sequences, about 29% seen once. Sequencing was performed on PBMCs, mostly from graft donor cells, taken 360 days after TCRalphabeta/CD19-depleted stem cell transplant. The receptors come from a boy less than two years old who had a stem cell transplant for SCID, so the T cells may come from the graft donor.

The V gene is TRBV12-3 or TRBV12-4, the J gene TRBJ2-5; D might be TRBD2 (5 bases). V shed 5 bases and J shed 5 bases, with 15 bases lying between them. CDR3 length: 14 residues. CDR3 coding DNA: TGTGCCAGCAGTCCCGGGGTAGGGCGGGAGACCCAGTACTTC. This gives the protein CASSPGVGRETQYF.

Only one count was recorded for this clonotype. J is TRBJ1-5 and V is TRBV29-1; TRBD1 aligns across 8 bases. CDR1 SQVTM and CDR2 ANQGSEA come from the germline V gene. This CDR3 has 13 residues. Trimming at V came to 4 bases and at J to 3 bases, leaving 2 bases not matched to a gene. The CDR3 region is CSVAGGYNQPQHF. CDR3 nucleotide sequence: TGCAGCGTTGCAGGGGGCTACAATCAGCCCCAGCATTTT.

This clonotype was recorded a few times. This chain connects TRBV4-1 to TRBJ2-4; 7 bases agree with TRBD1. The CDR3 length is 17 residues. The germline V gene encodes CDR1 MGHRA and CDR2 YSYEKL. Trimming removed 2 bases from V and 3 bases from J; junction bases left unmatched: 10. DNA for the CDR3: TGCGCCAGCAGCCAATCGGACAGGCCCTTCAGCAAAAACATTCAGTACTTC. As protein: CASSQSDRPFSKNIQYF.

This clonotype was seen more than once but under ten times. V and J are TRBV7-9 and TRBJ2-1; D is possibly TRBD1 (6 bases). The CDR3 totals 13 residues. V lost 1 base, J lost 8 bases, and 9 bases lay in between. Germline values: CDR1 SEHNR, CDR2 FQNEAQ (reference sequence). The CDR3 is CASSLEQGYEQFF. CDR3 nucleotide sequence: TGTGCCAGCAGCTTAGAACAGGGATATGAGCAGTTCTTC.

In this sample, this clonotype turned up a few times. The rearrangement uses TRBV4-1 and TRBJ2-7, with D maybe TRBD2 (6 bases). Germline V gene sequence: CDR1 MGHRA, CDR2 YSYEKL. The CDR3 spans 13 residues. V lost 4 bases and J 3 bases, leaving 10 bases between the germline ends. CDR3 protein: CASSPGLYYEQYF. In DNA form, the CDR3 reads TGCGCCAGCAGCCCGGGACTGTACTACGAGCAGTACTTC.

This clonotype was observed a few times. This chain links TRBV5-1 with TRBJ2-2; 9 bases map to TRBD1. The germline V gene has CDR1 SGHRS and CDR2 YFSETQ. This CDR3 comprises 16 residues. J lost 4 bases, V lost 4 bases, and 8 bases had no gene match. The CDR3, as DNA: TGCGCCAGCAGCCTATGGACAGGGGTCCGCACCGGGGAGCTGTTTTTT. Translation: CASSLWTGVRTGELFF.

V gene TRBV2 combines with J gene TRBJ2-5; the D gene is possibly TRBD1 (5 bases). The V and J ends lost 7 bases and 5 bases respectively, with 14 bases between them. Germline assignment: CDR1 SNHLY and CDR2 FYNNEI. The CDR3 has 13 residues. CDR3 nucleotide sequence: TGTGCCAGCACCTGGCCCCCAGGGGAGACCCAGTACTTC. It codes for CASTWPPGETQYF.

This clonotype was picked up a small number of times. The chain combines TRBV20-1 with TRBJ1-5; 7 bases match TRBD1. This CDR3 comprises 13 residues. Germline V CDR1 and CDR2: DFQATT, SNEGSKA (reference sequence). Unmatched junction bases numbered 5, after V lost 4 bases and J lost 5 bases. CDR3 region: CSAITGVYQPQHF. CDR3 DNA sequence: TGCAGTGCTATCACAGGGGTGTATCAGCCCCAGCATTTT.

The V gene is TRBV19, the J gene TRBJ2-1; 11 bases are shared with TRBD2. V trimming: 7 bases; J trimming: 4 bases; junction bases outside the gene matches: 12. Germline CDR1 is LNHDA and CDR2 is SQIVND (reference sequence). The length of the CDR3 is 17 residues. The CDR3 DNA is TGTGCCAGTACCGCTACTAGCGGGGGCCCCCTATACAATGAGCAGTTCTTC. This translates into CASTATSGGPLYNEQFF.

The CDR3 is CATSAGYNEQFF. In DNA form, the CDR3 reads TGTGCCACCAGTGCCGGGTACAATGAGCAGTTCTTC. The chain has TRBV24-1 and TRBJ2-1; the D is unclear. This CDR3 contains 12 residues. Germline lookup yields CDR1 KGHDR and CDR2 SFDVKD. V was cut by 5 bases and J by 4 bases, with 5 bases left in between.

J is TRBJ2-7 and V is TRBV5-1; D remains unclear. The CDR3 is made up of 15 amino acids. Germline loops: CDR1 SGHRS, CDR2 YFSETQ. V lost 0 bases to trimming and J lost 3 bases, with 13 bases between them. The CDR3 spells CASSLGVGYFYEQYF. DNA of the CDR3: TGCGCCAGCAGCTTGGGAGTCGGCTACTTCTACGAGCAGTACTTC.

This clonotype was counted many times. CDR3 residues: CASSEGLASTDTQYF. CDR3 in DNA: TGTGCCAGCAGCGAGGGACTAGCGAGCACAGATACGCAGTATTTT. This sequence joins TRBV9 and TRBJ2-3; 10 nucleotides agree with TRBD2. V dropped 3 bases and J dropped 0; count of bases not matched to a gene: 1. CDR1 SGDLS and CDR2 YYNGEE come from the germline V gene. The CDR3 has 15 amino acids.

This CDR3 is CATSSALAANEQFF. CDR3 nucleotide sequence: TGTGCCACCAGTTCGGCCCTAGCGGCTAATGAGCAGTTCTTC. The genes are TRBV24-1 and TRBJ2-1; 7 bases line up with TRBD2. Trimming cost V 6 bases and J 7 bases; bases outside gene matches: 8. The germline V gene has CDR1 KGHDR and CDR2 SFDVKD. This CDR3 has 14 residues.

This chain links TRBV5-1 with TRBJ2-4; D uncertain. V lost 0 bases, J lost 7 bases, and 17 bases lay in between. Germline loops: CDR1 SGHRS, CDR2 YFSETQ. The CDR3 covers 16 residues. The CDR3 here is CASSLGATRSGNIQYF. Here the CDR3 DNA reads TGCGCCAGCAGCTTGGGGGCCACACGGTCCGGGAACATTCAGTACTTC. Together with reference TRBV5-1 and TRBJ2-4, the CDR3 gives the full variable domain: KAGVTQTPRYLIKTRGQQVTLSCSPISGHRSVSWYQQTPGQGLQFLFEYFSETQRNKGNFPGRFSGRQFSNSRSEMNVSTLELGDSALYLCASSLGATRSGNIQYFGAGTRLSVL.

This clonotype was detected only a few times. This chain uses TRBV4-3 with TRBJ2-7, with D perhaps TRBD2 (6 bases). V gave up 1 base and J gave up 0 bases, with 10 bases separating them. The CDR3 loop spans 15 amino acids. Germline CDR1 is LGHNA and CDR2 is YSLEER. The CDR3 region has the DNA TGCGCCAGCAGCCAAGGCGGGGAGGCCTCCTACGAGCAGTACTTC. This translates into CASSQGGEASYEQYF.

V is TRBV7-2 and J is TRBJ2-1, with D possibly TRBD1 on 6 matching bases. V was pared by 1 base and J by 12 bases, with 16 bases between. The CDR3 has 14 amino acids. Germline CDR1 and CDR2: SGHTA and FQGNSA. CDR3 amino acids: CASSLGRERGRQFF. The DNA of the CDR3 is TGTGCCAGCAGCTTAGGCCGAGAGAGGGGGAGGCAGTTCTTC.

This clonotype was counted between two and nine times. CDR3 in DNA: TGTGCCAGCCGGAAGTCCTCCGTCCATGAGCAGTTCTTC. Protein product: CASRKSSVHEQFF. The rearrangement uses TRBV6-1 and TRBJ2-1; D remains ambiguous. Germline V lookup: CDR1 MNHNS, CDR2 SASEGT. This CDR3 region has 13 residues. V lost 8 bases and J 8 bases, leaving 16 bases between the germline ends.

CDR3 in DNA: TGTGCCAGCACCCCCTGGCCCGACCTGACCGGGGTTTCCTACAATGAGCAGTTCTTC. Protein sequence: CASTPWPDLTGVSYNEQFF. The V and J genes are TRBV2 and TRBJ2-1, with D maybe TRBD2 (5 bases). Per the germline V gene, CDR1 is SNHLY and CDR2 is FYNNEI. V lost 7 bases to trimming and J lost 1 base, with 26 bases between them. The CDR3 totals 19 residues.

Many counts were recorded for this clonotype. The chain joins TRBV18 to TRBJ2-3; D not resolved. In germline, CDR1 is KGHSH, CDR2 LQKENI. CDR3 length: 13 residues. Trimming cost V 2 bases and J 3 bases, with 6 bases left between them. CDR3 DNA sequence: TGTGCCAGCTCACCAGACCGGACAGATACGCAGTATTTT. Translating it yields CASSPDRTDTQYF.

The chain recombines TRBV5-1 with TRBJ2-1; no clear D gene. CDR3 length: 15 amino acids. Germline CDR1 SGHRS, CDR2 YFSETQ. V was shortened by 0 bases and J by 6 bases, with 13 bases between the two germline ends. The CDR3 protein is CASSLGPLSGNEQFF. In nucleotides, the CDR3 is TGCGCCAGCAGCTTGGGCCCCCTCTCCGGCAATGAGCAGTTCTTC.

The table lists this clonotype with a few counts. The chain recombines TRBV6-5 with TRBJ2-3; D uncertain. V was trimmed by 0 bases and J by 0 bases, leaving 13 bases between them. The CDR3 has 17 residues. Germline V gene lookup returns CDR1 MNHEY and CDR2 SVGAGI. This CDR3 is CASSYSGSGWSTDTQYF. CDR3 coding DNA: TGTGCCAGCAGTTACTCGGGGTCCGGGTGGAGCACAGATACGCAGTATTTT.

V is TRBV5-1 and J is TRBJ2-5; D gene unclear. V was trimmed by 0 bases and J by 5 bases, leaving 14 bases between them. The CDR3 covers 15 residues. Germline V gene lookup returns CDR1 SGHRS and CDR2 YFSETQ. The CDR3 here is CASSLVGYGLETQYF. CDR3 nucleotides: TGCGCCAGCAGCTTGGTGGGGTATGGTTTGGAGACCCAGTACTTC.

This chain connects TRBV11-2 to TRBJ2-2, with D possibly being TRBD2 (6 bases). CDR3 size: 17 residues. Trimming took off 5 bases at V and 1 base at J, with 17 bases between the two ends. Germline V gene lookup returns CDR1 SGHAT and CDR2 FQNNGV. The CDR3 bases are TGTGCCAGCAGCCCCTGGGGAGGTAGTGGGAACACCGGGGAGCTGTTTTTT. Translating gives CASSPWGGSGNTGELFF.

The rearrangement uses TRBV6-5 and TRBJ2-1, with 9 bases lining up with TRBD1. The ends lost 1 base at V and 4 bases at J; junction bases unmatched: 2. This CDR3 spans 15 amino acids. Germline CDR1 reads MNHEY; CDR2 reads SVGAGI. CDR3 DNA sequence: TGTGCCAGCAGTTACTGGGACAGGGATTACAATGAGCAGTTCTTC. It is translated as CASSYWDRDYNEQFF.

The CDR3 sequence: CASSPSGSGELFF. The CDR3 DNA reads as TGTGCCAGCAGCCCTTCGGGGTCCGGGGAGCTGTTTTTT. The V and J genes are TRBV7-3 and TRBJ2-2; possible D gene TRBD2, 5 bases. CDR3 size: 13 residues. CDR1 is SGHTA and CDR2 is FQGTGA in the germline V gene. Trimming took 5 bases from V and 6 from J, leaving 10 bases between them.

There are a few counts of this clonotype. The J gene is TRBJ2-1, the V gene TRBV12-3 or TRBV12-4, with a weak D call TRBD2 (5 bases). Trimming took 2 bases from V and 7 from J, leaving 15 bases between them. This CDR3 has 15 residues. The CDR3 here is CASSLSRLVANEQFF. In DNA form, the CDR3 reads TGTGCCAGCAGTTTAAGTCGGTTGGTAGCGAATGAGCAGTTCTTC.

The chain carries TRBV10-2 and TRBJ1-5; the D gene is possibly TRBD1 (6 bases). Germline V gives CDR1 WSHSY, CDR2 SAAADI. The length of the CDR3 is 16 residues. Deletions cut 3 bases from V and 4 bases from J, with 16 bases between. The DNA for the CDR3 is TGCGCCAGCAGTGAAGGTTTAGGGGGACGGAATCAGCCCCAGCATTTT. It translates to CASSEGLGGRNQPQHF.